These 21 T cell receptor beta chains share one sample of origin, sequenced in a study of CD8 T cells in Susac syndrome. After extraction with the RNeasy kit, roughly 0.5 to 1 ug of the RNA was reverse transcribed using random hexamers. TCRdb reprocessed the immunoSEQ multiplex PCR reads via MiXCR and lists one record per CDR3 protein. Among some 120,000 distinct CDR3 sequences listed, about 95% were seen once. The specimen was CD4+ T cells from PBMCs. Every receptor here comes from a human donor in good health.

The CDR3 region is CAISEVFSGNTIYF. DNA of the CDR3: TGTGCCATCAGTGAGGTGTTCTCTGGAAACACCATATATTTT. The V gene is TRBV10-3, the J gene TRBJ1-3; D gene unclear. The V and J ends lost 2 bases and 0 bases respectively, with 5 bases between them. From germline, CDR1 is ENHRY and CDR2 SYGVKD. CDR3 size: 14 residues.

This chain joins TRBV29-1 and TRBJ2-7; 8 bases map to TRBD1. Germline trimming cut 7 bases from V and 2 bases from J; bases unmatched to any gene: 4. The germline CDR1 and CDR2 sequences are SQVTM and ANQGSEA. The CDR3 extends over 12 amino acids. In DNA, the CDR3 is TGCAGCGGGAGGACAGGGCCCTACGAGCAGTACTTC. Translating it yields CSGRTGPYEQYF.

The chain is built from TRBV2 and TRBJ1-1, with D possibly being TRBD1 (5 bases). V lost 9 bases, J lost 1 base, and 9 bases lay in between. CDR1 and CDR2 from the germline V gene are SNHLY and FYNNEI. CDR3 length equals 12 residues. The CDR3 reads CARAGANTEAFF. The CDR3 DNA reads as TGTGCCAGGGCTGGGGCGAACACTGAAGCTTTCTTT.

J is TRBJ2-5 and V is TRBV3-1; 9 nucleotides line up with TRBD1. Looked up from germline, CDR1 is LGHDT and CDR2 is YNNKEL (reference sequence). This CDR3 region has 14 residues. The junction had 7 bases not matched to a gene; V was cut back by 6 bases and J by 5 bases. CDR3 loop: CASRKGQGPETQYF. The CDR3 DNA reads as TGTGCCAGCAGAAAGGGACAGGGCCCGGAGACCCAGTACTTC.

This chain connects TRBV29-1 to TRBJ2-7, with D perhaps TRBD1 (5 bases). The germline V and J ends were trimmed by 6 bases and 2 bases, with 11 bases remaining between them. This CDR3 is 12 amino acids long. Looked up from germline, CDR1 is SQVTM and CDR2 is ANQGSEA. The CDR3 coding sequence is TGCAGCGTCACTGACAGTGCCTACGAGCAGTACTTC. It encodes CSVTDSAYEQYF.

The chain combines TRBV28 with TRBJ2-5, with TRBD2 matching over 10 bases. This CDR3 comprises 13 residues. Per the germline V gene, CDR1 is MDHEN and CDR2 is SYDVKM. V lost 8 bases to trimming and J lost 3 bases; unmatched junction nucleotides: 3. The CDR3 DNA follows: TGTGCCAGCGGCGGACTAGCGGAAGAGACCCAGTACTTC. It codes for CASGGLAEETQYF. Using reference TRBV28 and TRBJ2-5 for the parts outside the CDR3, the full variable domain is DVKVTQSSRYLVKRTGEKVFLECVQDMDHENMFWYRQDPGLGLRLIYFSYDVKMKEKGDIPEGYSVSREKKERFSLILESASTNQTSMYLCASGGLAEETQYFGPGTRLLVL.

The V and J genes are TRBV29-1 and TRBJ2-4; the D is unclear. This CDR3 has 11 residues. Germline V gene lookup returns CDR1 SQVTM and CDR2 ANQGSEA. V was trimmed by 6 bases and J by 10 bases, leaving 13 bases between them. CDR3: CSVLQPPIQYF. For the CDR3, the DNA is TGCAGCGTGCTGCAGCCCCCAATTCAGTACTTC.

Of note for this clonotype: A single base separates this from a much larger clone, so it may be a read error. The rearrangement links TRBV28 to TRBJ2-5; D is unresolved. The V gene's germline CDR1 is MDHEN and CDR2 SYDVKM. V was cut by 7 bases and J by 1 base, with 4 bases left in between. This CDR3 comprises 11 residues. The DNA of the CDR3 is TGTGCCAGCACCTCCCAAGAGACCCAGTACTTC. Its protein product is CASTSQETQYF.

The rearrangement joins TRBV27 to TRBJ1-2; 8 bases fit TRBD1. The CDR3 runs to 14 residues. Per the germline V gene, CDR1 is MNHEY and CDR2 is SMNVEV (reference sequence). J was trimmed by 4 bases and V by 5 bases; bases with no gene match: 6. CDR3 protein: CASSPRGLSYGYTF. The CDR3 DNA reads as TGTGCCAGCAGTCCCAGGGGGCTAAGCTATGGCTACACCTTC.

This chain links TRBV5-1 with TRBJ2-3; unclear D gene. This CDR3 region has 13 residues. Germline assignment: CDR1 SGHRS and CDR2 YFSETQ. V was cut by 5 bases and J by 1 base, with 8 bases left in between. The CDR3 protein is CASRRWGTDTQYF. The CDR3 DNA reads TGCGCCAGCAGGAGGTGGGGCACAGATACGCAGTATTTT.

This clonotype was picked up a small number of times. The V gene is TRBV3-1, the J gene TRBJ2-7; perhaps TRBD1 as D (6 bases). CDR1 is LGHDT and CDR2 is YNNKEL in the germline V gene (reference sequence). The V end was cut by 0 bases, the J end by 0 bases, with 12 bases between. The CDR3 spans 16 residues. CDR3 in amino acids: CASSQDPRGFSYEQYF. In nucleotides, the CDR3 is TGTGCCAGCAGCCAAGATCCCAGGGGCTTCTCCTACGAGCAGTACTTC.

V usage is TRBV6-4 and J usage is TRBJ2-7, with a possible D match to TRBD1 (5 bases). V shed 10 bases and J shed 1 base, with 17 bases lying between them. The germline CDR1 and CDR2 sequences are MRHNA and SNTAGT. The CDR3 has 14 amino acids. The CDR3 spells CANPTDCCSYEQYF. CDR3 coding DNA: TGTGCCAACCCGACAGATTGTTGTTCCTACGAGCAGTACTTC.

The V call is TRBV30, the J call TRBJ1-1, with D unclear. The CDR3 consists of 13 residues. Germline CDR1 reads GTSNPN; CDR2 reads SVGIG (reference sequence). V was clipped by 1 base and J by 5 bases, with 11 bases between them. The CDR3 sequence: CAWSAGYRTEAFF. Written as DNA, the CDR3 is TGTGCCTGGAGTGCCGGTTATCGAACTGAAGCTTTCTTT.

As DNA, the CDR3 is TGTGCCAGCCCCTCGCCAGCAGGCCATGCGTCTTACGAGCAGTACTTC. Translation gives CASPSPAGHASYEQYF. This sequence joins TRBV27 and TRBJ2-7; no reliable D call. V lost 8 bases, J lost 4 bases, and 24 bases lay in between. Germline assignment: CDR1 MNHEY and CDR2 SMNVEV (reference sequence). The CDR3 totals 16 residues.

The chain uses TRBV28 and TRBJ2-7; TRBD1 matches at 7 bases. The V segment lost 7 bases and the J segment 6 bases; nucleotides outside the gene matches: 6. Germline CDR1 MDHEN, CDR2 SYDVKM. CDR3 length: 12 residues. The CDR3 DNA reads TGTGCCAGCAAGACAGGGTCTTCCGAGCAGTACTTC. This translates into CASKTGSSEQYF. The full variable domain, with the rest looked up from reference TRBV28 and TRBJ2-7, is DVKVTQSSRYLVKRTGEKVFLECVQDMDHENMFWYRQDPGLGLRLIYFSYDVKMKEKGDIPEGYSVSREKKERFSLILESASTNQTSMYLCASKTGSSEQYFGPGTRLTVT.

This chain joins TRBV27 and TRBJ2-3, with D unresolved. Germline V gene lookup returns CDR1 MNHEY and CDR2 SMNVEV (reference sequence). This CDR3 has 13 amino acids. Trimming left V 8 bases short and J 1 base short, with 10 bases between. The chain's CDR3 is CASPREGTDTQYF. CDR3 coding DNA: TGTGCCAGCCCCCGAGAGGGCACAGATACGCAGTATTTT.

This chain joins TRBV4-1 and TRBJ2-1, with 8 nucleotides matching TRBD2. The CDR3 covers 17 residues. Germline lookup yields CDR1 MGHRA and CDR2 YSYEKL. V shed 4 bases and J 6 bases; nucleotides not matched to a gene: 14. The CDR3 here is CASSPTGGGTQSNEQFF. The CDR3 DNA reads TGCGCCAGCAGCCCGACCGGGGGGGGGACCCAATCCAATGAGCAGTTCTTC.

The chain recombines TRBV12-3 or TRBV12-4 with TRBJ2-3; D remains unclear. Trimming shortened V by 2 bases and J by 1 base, and 10 bases separated the two germline ends. The CDR3 runs to 15 residues. As DNA, the CDR3 is TGTGCCAGCAGTTTACTGGTGGTTGGCACAGATACGCAGTATTTT. This translates into CASSLLVVGTDTQYF.

J is TRBJ2-1 and V is TRBV18, with D uncertain. CDR1 and CDR2 from the germline V gene are KGHSH and LQKENI. This CDR3 has 14 residues. Trimming cost V 7 bases and J 8 bases, with 18 bases left between them. The CDR3 is CASFQARDIDEQFF. The CDR3 DNA reads as TGTGCCAGCTTCCAGGCCCGAGATATCGATGAGCAGTTCTTC.

Comments on this clonotype: One end of the junction varies from germline; a read error may be responsible. The gene calls are TRBV3-1 and TRBJ2-7, with 10 bases matching TRBD2. This CDR3 has 16 residues. Germline V lookup: CDR1 LGHDT, CDR2 YNNKEL (reference sequence). In DNA, the CDR3 is TGTGCCAACAGCCAAGGTGGAGCGGGAGGGCCCTACGAGCAGTACTTC. Its protein is CANSQGGAGGPYEQYF.

V is TRBV5-1 and J is TRBJ1-5; maybe TRBD1 (5 bases). CDR3 length equals 14 residues. From germline, CDR1 is SGHRS and CDR2 YFSETQ. Trimming took off 1 base at V and 3 bases at J, with 8 bases between the two ends. CDR3 in DNA: TGCGCCAGCAGCTTGTGGGGGGACAATCAGCCCCAGCATTTT. Translation: CASSLWGDNQPQHF.